The clone carrying this T cell receptor beta chain was seen many times. This entry is derived from a study of T cells in Graves' hyperthyroidism and ophthalmopathy. Study in general: Peripheral blood was acquired at first diagnosis, ahead of any therapy whatsoever.

Germline assignment: CDR1 KGHDR and CDR2 SFDVKD. This CDR3 has 18 amino acids. V was trimmed by 2 bases and J by 5 bases, leaving 23 bases between them. From RNA transcripts, TCR beta CDR3 regions were amplified. A first-round RT-PCR of the TCR CDR3 used the HTBI primer set. TCRdb redid the calling of the multiplex PCR reads with MiXCR, one entry per CDR3 protein. The sample carries about 300,000 distinct CDR3 sequences, roughly 19% recorded once. The material sequenced was blood. The clonotype was recovered from a man aged 45-60 years with Graves' ophthalmopathy. The V call is TRBV24-1, the J call TRBJ2-5; the D call may be TRBD1 or TRBD2 (5 bases each). CDR3: CATSDSSATGGSSETQYF. DNA for the CDR3: TGTGCCACCAGTGATTCGTCAGCAACTGGGGGAAGTTCGGAGACCCAGTACTTC.